The rows below give T cell receptor beta chains drawn from one sample of a study of T-cell memory formation after mild COVID-19. TCRdb reprocessed the 5' RACE reads via MiXCR and lists one record per CDR3 protein. The sample includes around 320,000 distinct CDR3 sequences, around 28% seen only once; the top ten take roughly 12%. Material for sequencing was PBMCs or a T cell subset sorted from them (not recorded which). Receptors originate from an adult woman who had mild COVID-19 (a few samples of this study predate the infection). Cell type and time point are not known. CDR3s include the opening cysteine and the closing phenylalanine or tryptophan.

j_call v_call cdr3_aa
TRBJ2-1 TRBV4-3 CASSQDGSGTLLLNEQFF
TRBJ2-5 TRBV6-2/TRBV6-3 CASSSKGASAGRAHETQYF
TRBJ2-5 TRBV10-3 CAISEARETQYF
TRBJ2-7 TRBV20-1 CSLGERASSYEQYF
TRBJ2-7 TRBV5-6 CASSSARGEQYF
TRBJ2-1 TRBV4-1 CASSQDPSGGTYNEQFF
TRBJ2-2 TRBV5-1 CASSYRYGGNGELFF
TRBJ2-2 TRBV29-1 CSVTGNTGELFF
TRBJ2-1 TRBV6-5 CASITGRNTQFF
TRBJ2-7 TRBV5-1 CASSTLGGTQYEQYF
TRBJ1-1 TRBV3-1 CASRGYTTGHTEAFF
TRBJ2-7 TRBV12-3/TRBV12-4 CASSFTGQGPSYEQYF
TRBJ2-3 TRBV19 CATAGGEGPLNTDTQYF
TRBJ2-3 TRBV29-1 CSCIRTGGTQYF
TRBJ1-5 TRBV7-9 CASSRGGSVEPQHF
TRBJ2-3 TRBV7-9 CASSLEGLPTDTQYF
TRBJ2-5 TRBV6-1 CASSKSLQETQYF
TRBJ2-7 TRBV5-1 CASSVGTGNNEQYF
TRBJ2-1 TRBV2 CASRVPLAGGAYNEQFF
TRBJ1-5 TRBV7-2 CASSLAGTESNQPQHF
TRBJ1-1 TRBV6-1 CASSGPAGPLHTEAFF
TRBJ1-4 TRBV5-1 CASRSDRTTNEKLFF
TRBJ1-1 TRBV24-1 CATSDQTGANRGAFF
TRBJ2-1 TRBV25-1 CASSDDKKQFF
TRBJ1-6 TRBV20-1 CSAADASSYNSPLHF
TRBJ1-1 TRBV7-9 CASSSGTGILNTEAFF
TRBJ1-1 TRBV4-2 CASSQAEGTEAFF
TRBJ2-1 TRBV24-1 CATSDFGRTSYNEQFF
TRBJ2-5 TRBV19 CASSITAVRQETQYF
TRBJ2-1 TRBV24-1 CATSDFTGERRDEQFF
TRBJ2-7 TRBV10-3 CATGETPYEGYF
TRBJ1-5 TRBV7-9 CASSQTGGHLNQPQHF
TRBJ2-2 TRBV20-1 CSARTSIFTGELFF
TRBJ2-1 TRBV5-5 CASGLAGGIEQFF
TRBJ2-1 TRBV7-9 CASSSTGDEQFF
TRBJ1-2 TRBV4-2 CASSQGGSDNYGYTF
TRBJ2-2 TRBV7-2 CASSLAYRSGELFF
TRBJ1-5 TRBV20-1 CSATKLQGNQPQHF
TRBJ2-3 TRBV7-6 CASSGVSSPEYF
TRBJ2-5 TRBV27 CASRNAKGPETQYF
TRBJ2-7 TRBV5-1 CASSLDGTGAYEQYF
TRBJ1-2 TRBV28 CASRASYGGNPDYGYTF
TRBJ2-1 TRBV11-3 CASSFRGTSGHNEQFF
TRBJ2-3 TRBV3-1 CASSPPRLAARISDTQYF
TRBJ2-1 TRBV4-1 CASSLTTPTSGGAVDEQFF
TRBJ2-3 TRBV7-2 CASSLPPTSGRAGVEDTQYF
TRBJ1-5 TRBV18 CASSPTGLGNQPQHF
TRBJ2-3 TRBV20-1 CSARDIAGGETDTQYF
TRBJ2-2 TRBV4-2 CASSQDRGSNTGELFF
TRBJ2-5 TRBV9 CASSVGTSGVQETQYF
TRBJ2-3 TRBV3-1 CASGLAGINTQYF
TRBJ2-7 TRBV6-6 CASRMTSGRNEQYF